Included here is one T cell receptor (beta chain) sequence, with context. The source of the sample is a study of shared clonotypes between healthy human individuals. V gave up 2 bases and J gave up 6 bases, with 11 bases separating them. This CDR3 is 14 amino acids long. The germline V gene has CDR1 MNHNY and CDR2 SVGAGI (reference sequence). The healthy adult donors were HIV-negative and reported no recent acute infections or vaccinations. Researchers drew on about 90 million PBMCs for genomic DNA from unsorted samples. Every subset's genomic DNA went evenly onto several immunoSEQ plates. Clones were sequenced by immunoSEQ multiplex PCR, and TCRdb holds only the in-frame ones, with some missing. The sample consists of some 480,000 clones, less than 80% of them appearing once.

The sample taken for sequencing was PBMCs. The chain is built from TRBV6-6 and TRBJ2-1, with a weak D call TRBD2 (6 bases). The source of this sequence is a woman in her 40s in good health. Some clones in this sample may be carry-over from other donors' samples. The CDR3 sequence: CASSYRGTPNEQFF. The CDR3, as DNA: TGTGCCAGCAGTTACCGCGGGACTCCCAATGAGCAGTTCTTC.